The next 16 T cell receptor beta chains were all read from a single sample in a study of T cell clonality in common variable immunodeficiency. These receptors' targets are unknown. Study-wide results and caveats: In common variable immunodeficiency, TCR beta chains reportedly carried fewer deletions and N-nucleotide insertions.

Clones were read by immunoSEQ multiplex PCR, and TCRdb kept only the in-frame ones, dropping some. The sample holds some 16,000 clones, and no clone turns up only once. The specimen was peripheral blood mononuclear cells. These receptors originate from a human donor with common variable immunodeficiency.

In this sample, this clone turned up many times. Read coverage stops 3 residues before the CDR3 terminus; the germline J gene supplies the remainder. The same CDR3 can be traced to other DNA sequences in this sample. This chain connects TRBV18 to TRBJ1-1, with a weak D call TRBD1 (6 bases). The CDR3 has 14 residues. The V gene's germline CDR1 is KGHSH and CDR2 LQKENI. V lost 4 bases and J 2 bases, leaving 11 bases between the germline ends. The CDR3 sequence: CASSRDTLNTEAFF. The CDR3 DNA, read in part, is TGTGCCAGCTCACGGGACACTCTCAACACTGAA.

This clone was observed at least ten times. The CDR3 end is not reached by the read, which stops 3 residues before it; the germline J gene fills it in. This sequence joins TRBV20-1 and TRBJ1-1, with TRBD1 matching over 11 bases. Germline V gene sequence: CDR1 DFQATT, CDR2 SNEGSKA (reference sequence). V was pared by 4 bases and J by 5 bases, with 6 bases of the junction left unmatched. The CDR3 has 14 residues. The CDR3 sequence is CSANSGTGGTEAFF. CDR3 bases read: TGCAGTGCTAACTCCGGGACAGGGGGAACTGAA.

This clone came up a few times. The read gets to within 3 residues of the CDR3 end, and the germline J gene fills in the rest. The chain links TRBV7-2 to TRBJ2-3, with no clear D. The CDR3 has 14 amino acids. CDR1 and CDR2 from the germline V gene are SGHTA and FQGNSA. Trimming removed 0 bases at V and 0 bases at J, with 4 bases between. The CDR3 region is CASSLAASTDTQYF. The DNA read from the CDR3 is TGTGCCAGCAGCTTAGCAGCTAGCACAGATACG. Together with reference TRBV7-2 and TRBJ2-3, the CDR3 gives the full variable domain: GAGVSQSPSNKVTEKGKDVELRCDPISGHTALYWYRQSLGQGLEFLIYFQGNSAPDKSGLPSDRFSAERTGGSVSTLTIQRTQQEDSAVYLCASSLAASTDTQYFGPGTRLTVL.

Only a few counts were recorded for this clone. Partial CDR3 DNA: TGTGCCAGCAGCCCAGCCGGGGGGTTTGCAGATACG. Its protein is CASSPAGGFADT. The complete CDR3 protein is CASSPAGGFADTQYF. The gene calls are TRBV7-2 and TRBJ2-3; TRBD2 matches 7 bases. The DNA ends 3 residues before the CDR3 does, and the rest of the CDR3 is filled in from the germline J gene. The CDR3 totals 15 residues. Germline V CDR1 and CDR2: SGHTA, FQGNSA. Trimming cost V 5 bases and J 4 bases; bases outside gene matches: 9.

This clone was observed at least ten times. The read stops 3 residues short of the end of the CDR3; the missing end is completed from the germline J gene. V usage is TRBV5-6 and J usage is TRBJ1-1, with 12 bases fitting TRBD1. The CDR3 is 15 amino acids. Germline CDR1 reads SGHDT; CDR2 reads YYEEEE. The CDR3 bases that were read are TGTGCCAGCAGCCCTGAGTCCCGGGACAGGGGGCGA. Protein product: CASSPESRDRGR. The whole CDR3 sequence is CASSPESRDRGRAFF.

The table lists this clone with a few counts. The CDR3 is cut off 3 residues early in the read; its end comes from the germline J gene. V is TRBV18 and J is TRBJ1-4; D perhaps matches TRBD1 (5 bases). V was trimmed by 3 bases and J by 1 base, leaving 9 bases between them. Germline V CDR1 and CDR2: KGHSH, LQKENI. The CDR3 sequence is 15 residues long. The CDR3 is CASSPRGGTNEKLFF. The covered CDR3 bases are TGTGCCAGCTCACCGAGGGGCGGAACTAATGAAAAA.

There are many counts of this clone. The read ends 3 residues early relative to the CDR3; the germline J gene fills the gap. The chain is built from TRBV20-1 and TRBJ1-6; 7 bases line up with TRBD1. The V gene's germline CDR1 is DFQATT and CDR2 SNEGSKA (reference sequence). V lost 0 bases, J lost 7 bases, and 9 bases stayed unmatched. The CDR3 covers 16 residues. The CDR3 sequence: CSARDTGAGPNSPLHF. The CDR3 DNA, read in part, is TGCAGTGCTAGAGATACAGGGGCAGGCCCAAATTCACCC.

In the case of this clone: The read terminates 3 residues ahead of where the CDR3 ends, so the germline J gene completes it. This chain links TRBV2 with TRBJ1-5, with D uncertain. V lost 6 bases and J lost 9, with 12 bases in between. Germline assignment: CDR1 SNHLY and CDR2 FYNNEI. The CDR3 is made up of 12 amino acids. The CDR3 spells CASRELLGPQHF. The CDR3 bases that were read are TGTGCCAGCAGGGAATTACTAGGGCCC.

Remarks on this clone: The read gets to within 3 residues of the CDR3 end, and the germline J gene fills in the rest. V and J are TRBV30 and TRBJ1-5; D may be TRBD1 (5 bases). V was cut by 2 bases and J by 4 bases, with 12 bases left in between. The CDR3 consists of 14 residues. The germline CDR1 and CDR2 sequences are GTSNPN and SVGIG (reference sequence). CDR3 DNA (partial): TGTGCCTGGAGTCTAGAGGGGCGGAATCAGCCC. Translating gives CAWSLEGRNQP. Given in full, the CDR3 is CAWSLEGRNQPQHF.

As for this clone: The sequenced fragment ends 3 residues before the CDR3 boundary, so the rest is inferred from the germline J gene. The chain has TRBV7-9 and TRBJ1-1, with 7 nucleotides matching TRBD1. V shed 5 bases and J 4 bases; nucleotides not matched to a gene: 4. The germline gives CDR1 SEHNR, CDR2 FQNEAQ (reference sequence). The CDR3 consists of 13 residues. CDR3: CASSPSGGTEAFF. The CDR3 DNA, read in part, is TGTGCCAGCAGCCCCTCAGGGGGCACTGAA.

This clone was observed a few times. This CDR3 reads CASSRGLTTVYNEQFF. CDR3 DNA (partial): TGTGCCAGCAGCAGGGGACTCACCACGGTTTACAATGAG. The chain joins TRBV7-6 to TRBJ2-1, with D perhaps matching TRBD2 (6 bases). The read ends 3 residues shy of where the CDR3 ends; the end is completed using the germline J gene. The germline CDR1 and CDR2 sequences are SGHVS and FNYEAQ. CDR3 length equals 16 residues. Trimming cost V 5 bases and J 4 bases, with 18 bases left between them.

Comment on this clone: The read stops 3 residues short of the end of the CDR3; the missing end is completed from the germline J gene. The genes are TRBV7-9 and TRBJ2-7; TRBD1 matches 8 bases. Germline CDR1 reads SEHNR; CDR2 reads FQNEAQ (reference sequence). The CDR3 runs to 15 residues. V shed 5 bases and J 5 bases; nucleotides not matched to a gene: 11. The sequenced part of the CDR3 DNA is TGTGCCAGCAGCGCCCGGACAGGGTTGATACACGAG. This gives the protein CASSARTGLIHE. The full CDR3 reads CASSARTGLIHEQYF.

As for this clone: The CDR3 end lies 3 residues beyond the end of the read and is filled in from the germline J gene. This chain joins TRBV7-2 and TRBJ2-7, with D perhaps TRBD1 (6 bases). V lost 5 bases and J lost 0, with 11 bases in between. Germline V CDR1 and CDR2: SGHTA, FQGNSA. The CDR3 consists of 14 residues. CDR3 DNA, as far as it was read: TGTGCCAGCAGCCTACAGGGCAACTCCTACGAG. This sequence encodes CASSLQGNSYE. The whole CDR3 reads CASSLQGNSYEQYF.

For this clone: The CDR3 extends 3 residues past the end of the read, so its final part is completed from the germline J gene. The chain recombines TRBV2 with TRBJ2-3; the match to TRBD2 covers 14 bases. The CDR3 sequence is 15 residues long. The V gene's germline CDR1 is SNHLY and CDR2 FYNNEI. J lost 4 bases, V lost 4 bases, and 1 base had no gene match. The sequenced part of the CDR3 DNA is TGTGCCAGCAGTGGGACTAGCGGGGGGTCAGATACG. Protein product: CASSGTSGGSDT. The full CDR3 sequence reads CASSGTSGGSDTQYF.

This clone was picked up a small number of times. Read coverage stops 3 residues before the CDR3 terminus; the germline J gene supplies the remainder. The chain combines TRBV18 with TRBJ1-4, with 8 nucleotides matching TRBD1. Germline CDR1 and CDR2: KGHSH and LQKENI. CDR3 length equals 14 residues. Unmatched junction bases numbered 5, after V lost 3 bases and J lost 8 bases. CDR3 bases read: TGTGCCAGCTCACCTGTGACAGGGGTCGAAAAA. Protein sequence: CASSPVTGVEK. The full CDR3 sequence reads CASSPVTGVEKLFF.

This clone turned up a few times. The CDR3 DNA, read in part, is TGCAGTGCTAGTATCGGGACAGGGTTGTACGAG. It encodes CSASIGTGLYE. The full CDR3 is CSASIGTGLYEQYF. The chain recombines TRBV20-1 with TRBJ2-7; 9 nucleotides agree with TRBD1. The DNA ends 3 residues before the CDR3 does, and the rest of the CDR3 is filled in from the germline J gene. CDR1 and CDR2 (germline): DFQATT, SNEGSKA (reference sequence). V trimming: 3 bases; J trimming: 4 bases; junction bases outside the gene matches: 7. The length of the CDR3 is 14 residues.